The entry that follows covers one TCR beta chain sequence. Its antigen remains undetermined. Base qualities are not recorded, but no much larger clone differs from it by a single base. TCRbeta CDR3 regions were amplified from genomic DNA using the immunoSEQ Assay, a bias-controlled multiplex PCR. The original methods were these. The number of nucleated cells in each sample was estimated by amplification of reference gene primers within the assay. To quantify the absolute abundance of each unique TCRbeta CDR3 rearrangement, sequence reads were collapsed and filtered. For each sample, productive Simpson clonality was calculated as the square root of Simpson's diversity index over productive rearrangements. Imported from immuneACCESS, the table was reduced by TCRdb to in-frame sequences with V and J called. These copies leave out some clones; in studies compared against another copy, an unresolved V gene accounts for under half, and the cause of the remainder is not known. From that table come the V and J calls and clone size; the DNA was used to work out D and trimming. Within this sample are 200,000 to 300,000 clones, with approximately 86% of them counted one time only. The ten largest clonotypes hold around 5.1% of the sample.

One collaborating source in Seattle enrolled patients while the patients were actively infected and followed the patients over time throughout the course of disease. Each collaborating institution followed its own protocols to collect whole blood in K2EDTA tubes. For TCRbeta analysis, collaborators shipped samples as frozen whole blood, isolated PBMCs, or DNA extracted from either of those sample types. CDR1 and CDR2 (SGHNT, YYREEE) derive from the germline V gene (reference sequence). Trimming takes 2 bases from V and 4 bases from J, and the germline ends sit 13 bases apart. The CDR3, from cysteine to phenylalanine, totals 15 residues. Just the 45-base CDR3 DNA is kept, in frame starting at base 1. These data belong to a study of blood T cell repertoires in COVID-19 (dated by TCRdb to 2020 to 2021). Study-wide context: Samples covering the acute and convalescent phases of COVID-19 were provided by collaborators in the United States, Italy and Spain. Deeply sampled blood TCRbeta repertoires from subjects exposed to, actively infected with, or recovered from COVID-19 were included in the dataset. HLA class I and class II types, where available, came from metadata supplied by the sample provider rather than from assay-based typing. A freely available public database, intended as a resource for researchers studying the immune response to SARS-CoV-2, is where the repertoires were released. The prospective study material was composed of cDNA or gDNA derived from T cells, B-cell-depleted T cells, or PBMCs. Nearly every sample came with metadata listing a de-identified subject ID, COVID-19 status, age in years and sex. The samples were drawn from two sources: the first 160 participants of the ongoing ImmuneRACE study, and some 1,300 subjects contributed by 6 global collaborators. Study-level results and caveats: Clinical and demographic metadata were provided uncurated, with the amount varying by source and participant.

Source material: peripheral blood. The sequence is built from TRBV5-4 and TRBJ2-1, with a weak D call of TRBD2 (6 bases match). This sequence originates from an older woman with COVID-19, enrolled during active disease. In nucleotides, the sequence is TGTGCCAGCAGCTTATCTAGCGCAAAATACAATGAGCAGTTCTTC. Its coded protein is CASSLSSAKYNEQFF.